This record looks at one T cell receptor beta chain sequence and its context. Here immunoSEQ multiplex PCR was the method, and the copy in TCRdb shows in-frame clones only, minus some. The sample lists about 62,000 clones; around nine tenths were seen once. These data come from a study of blood T cell repertoires in COVID-19. On the study more broadly: Samples taken during acute and convalescent COVID-19 were collected in the United States, Italy and Spain. T cells, B-cell-depleted T cells, or PBMCs supplied cDNA or gDNA.

The CDR3 covers 17 residues. Trimming shortened V by 2 bases and J by 4 bases, and 18 bases separated the two germline ends. Per germline, CDR1 MRHNA and CDR2 SNTAGT. The sequenced sample consisted of peripheral blood. The chain links TRBV6-4 to TRBJ2-1, with D possibly TRBD2 on 5 matching bases. This clonotype was sampled from a man aged 65-85 years with acute or convalescent COVID-19. The CDR3: CASSDIRTRNHYNEQFF. The CDR3 coding sequence is TGTGCCAGCAGTGACATCCGGACTCGAAATCATTACAATGAGCAGTTCTTC.